These 17 T cell receptor beta chains were all obtained from the same sample, sequenced in a study of vaccination and CD4 T cells after COVID-19. Time point given: late sampling 161 to 241 days after vaccination in a few convalescent patients. TCRdb recomputed calls from the PCR reads with MiXCR, one row per CDR3 protein. The sample lists some 28,000 distinct CDR3 sequences, approximately 51% occurring once. Sequences were derived from CD4+ T cells from blood, sampled about 7 months after SARS-CoV-2 vaccination. The receptors stem from a human donor who had recovered from COVID-19.

The V and J genes are TRBV20-1 and TRBJ2-1; 9 bases align to TRBD2. The CDR3 length is 18 residues. Germline assignment: CDR1 DFQATT and CDR2 SNEGSKA (reference sequence). Trimming removed 5 bases from V and 5 bases from J; junction bases left unmatched: 19. The CDR3 DNA follows: TGCAGTGCTTCCCCTCCCTTAGCGGGAGCGAGTATGGACAATGAGCAGTTCTTC. It specifies CSASPPLAGASMDNEQFF.

This clonotype was found a few times. V gene TRBV6-1 combines with J gene TRBJ1-1; D gene uncertain. Germline CDR1 reads MNHNS; CDR2 reads SASEGT. V dropped 5 bases and J dropped 5 bases, with 18 bases sitting between them. The CDR3 consists of 15 residues. As DNA, the CDR3 is TGTGCCAGCAGTCCCCTCCCGGGTGGAGGAACTGAAGCTTTCTTT. Its translation: CASSPLPGGGTEAFF.

The chain links TRBV28 to TRBJ2-5; D is uncertain. V was trimmed by 1 base and J by 2 bases, leaving 8 bases between them. The CDR3 is 14 residues long. Germline loops: CDR1 MDHEN, CDR2 SYDVKM. This CDR3 reads CASSLYRAQETQYF. The CDR3 bases are TGTGCCAGCAGTTTATATCGGGCTCAAGAGACCCAGTACTTC.

The rearrangement links TRBV6-1 to TRBJ2-7; D is perhaps TRBD1 (7 bases). CDR3 length equals 15 residues. Germline V lookup: CDR1 MNHNS, CDR2 SASEGT. Trimming removed 6 bases at V and 3 bases at J, with 18 bases between. The chain's CDR3 is CASRQGGGQNYEQYF. As DNA, the CDR3 is TGTGCCAGCAGGCAGGGGGGAGGACAGAACTACGAGCAGTACTTC.

This chain uses TRBV20-1 with TRBJ1-1; D gene ambiguous. The germline V gene encodes CDR1 DFQATT and CDR2 SNEGSKA (reference sequence). CDR3 length: 14 amino acids. V lost 0 bases and J 1 base, leaving 9 bases between the germline ends. CDR3 residues: CSARDSFRNTEAFF. CDR3 coding DNA: TGCAGTGCTAGAGATAGTTTTAGGAACACTGAAGCTTTCTTT.

The V call is TRBV20-1, the J call TRBJ2-1; D not certain. There are 11 residues in the CDR3. Trimming took 3 bases from V and 3 from J, leaving 3 bases between them. Germline values: CDR1 DFQATT, CDR2 SNEGSKA (reference sequence). The CDR3 DNA sequence: TGCAGTGCTAGGGACTACAATGAGCAGTTCTTC. Amino acids: CSARDYNEQFF.

V gene TRBV20-1 combines with J gene TRBJ1-2; D not resolved. CDR1 is DFQATT, CDR2 SNEGSKA, per germline (reference sequence). This CDR3 region has 14 residues. Trimming left V 6 bases short and J 3 bases short, with 17 bases between. CDR3 residues: CSAPSPSQDYGYTF. DNA for the CDR3: TGCAGTGCCCCCTCTCCCTCTCAGGACTATGGCTACACCTTC.

The chain combines TRBV2 with TRBJ2-2; TRBD2 might be the D (6 bases). The V end was cut by 6 bases, the J end by 4 bases, with 12 bases between. Germline loops: CDR1 SNHLY, CDR2 FYNNEI. This CDR3 comprises 14 residues. The CDR3, as DNA: TGTGCCAGCAGGGGGGGAGGTATCACCGGGGAGCTGTTTTTT. Residues: CASRGGGITGELFF. Drawing the rest from reference TRBV2 and TRBJ2-2, the complete variable domain is EPEVTQTPSHQVTQMGQEVILRCVPISNHLYFYWYRQILGQKVEFLVSFYNNEISEKSEIFDDQFSVERPDGSNFTLKIRSTKLEDSAMYFCASRGGGITGELFFGEGSRLTVL.

The J gene is TRBJ1-2, the V gene TRBV2, with D hard to call. Trimming stripped 3 bases from V and 11 bases from J, with 19 bases between. This CDR3 contains 14 residues. Germline CDR1 and CDR2: SNHLY and FYNNEI. Written as DNA, the CDR3 is TGTGCCAGCAGTGATAGTGTAGGGCGGCGGGGATACACCTTC. Translation gives CASSDSVGRRGYTF.

This chain links TRBV15 with TRBJ2-6; unclear D gene. Trimming pared 0 bases from V and 0 bases from J, leaving 9 bases between. Germline CDR1 is LNHNV and CDR2 is YYDKDF (reference sequence). The CDR3 covers 17 residues. CDR3: CATSREFSYSGANVLTF. The CDR3 DNA sequence: TGTGCCACCAGCAGAGAATTTTCCTACTCTGGGGCCAACGTCCTGACTTTC.

The chain uses TRBV2 and TRBJ1-2, with 8 bases matching TRBD1. The germline V gene encodes CDR1 SNHLY and CDR2 FYNNEI. This CDR3 is 15 amino acids long. V lost 5 bases, J lost 1 base, and 6 bases stayed unmatched. The CDR3 coding sequence is TGTGCCAGCAGTCCCGGGACAGGCTATAACTATGGCTACACCTTC. Encoded protein: CASSPGTGYNYGYTF.

The chain employs TRBV7-9 and TRBJ1-1; D is unresolved. Germline V gene data show CDR1 as SEHNR and CDR2 as FQNEAQ (reference sequence). V lost 5 bases, J lost 1 base, and 11 bases lay in between. The CDR3 loop spans 14 amino acids. The CDR3 coding sequence is TGTGCCAGCAGCGCTAATACAGCGAACACTGAAGCTTTCTTT. Its translation: CASSANTANTEAFF.

By sample fraction, this clonotype is large (0.1 to 1%). The CDR3 DNA sequence: TGCAGTGCTAGAGATGACAGGGGGCACACTGAAGCTTTCTTT. It is translated as CSARDDRGHTEAFF. V gene TRBV20-1 combines with J gene TRBJ1-1; TRBD1 matches at 10 bases. Germline V gene sequence: CDR1 DFQATT, CDR2 SNEGSKA (reference sequence). The CDR3 totals 14 residues. V shed 0 bases and J 3 bases; nucleotides not matched to a gene: 1.

This rearrangement joins TRBV27 to TRBJ1-5, with D perhaps matching TRBD1 (6 bases). CDR1 is MNHEY and CDR2 is SMNVEV in the germline V gene (reference sequence). V lost 8 bases and J 3 bases, leaving 17 bases between the germline ends. This CDR3 comprises 15 residues. The CDR3 protein is CASYPQGPINQPQHF. The CDR3 DNA is TGTGCCAGCTATCCCCAGGGGCCGATCAATCAGCCCCAGCATTTT.

This clonotype was seen a few times. The chain links TRBV28 to TRBJ2-7, with D possibly matching TRBD2 (5 bases). This CDR3 comprises 12 residues. Per germline, CDR1 MDHEN and CDR2 SYDVKM. CDR3 amino acids: CVCMGARLEQYF. The CDR3 DNA is TGTGTCTGTATGGGAGCTAGGTTGGAGCAGTACTTC.

The rearrangement links TRBV7-9 to TRBJ2-3; 9 bases are a match to TRBD2. The V gene's germline CDR1 is SEHNR and CDR2 FQNEAQ (reference sequence). CDR3 length equals 16 residues. Trimming cost V 4 bases and J 3 bases; bases outside gene matches: 8. As DNA, the CDR3 is TGTGCCAGCAGCTACTCCTCTAGCGGGAAGACAGATACGCAGTATTTT. Protein sequence: CASSYSSSGKTDTQYF.

This chain uses TRBV20-1 with TRBJ2-1; 11 bases are a match to TRBD1. Germline V CDR1 and CDR2: DFQATT, SNEGSKA (reference sequence). V shed 6 bases, J shed 3 bases, and the junction held 4 bases outside the gene matches. The CDR3 runs to 14 residues. The CDR3 here is CSASGTGGYNEQFF. The CDR3, as DNA: TGCAGTGCCTCCGGGACAGGGGGCTACAATGAGCAGTTCTTC.